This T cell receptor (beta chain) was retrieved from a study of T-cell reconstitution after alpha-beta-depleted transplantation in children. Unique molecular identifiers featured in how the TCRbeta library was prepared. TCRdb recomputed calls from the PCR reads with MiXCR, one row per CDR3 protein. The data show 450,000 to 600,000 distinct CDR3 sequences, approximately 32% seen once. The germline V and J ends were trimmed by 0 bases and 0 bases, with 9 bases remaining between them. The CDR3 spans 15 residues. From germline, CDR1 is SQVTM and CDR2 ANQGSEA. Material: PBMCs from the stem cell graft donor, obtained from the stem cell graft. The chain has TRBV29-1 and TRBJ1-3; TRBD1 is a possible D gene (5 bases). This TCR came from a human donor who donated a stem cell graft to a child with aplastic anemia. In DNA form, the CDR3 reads TGCAGCGTTGAAGAGGGCAGGGTCTCTGGAAACACCATATATTTT. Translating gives CSVEEGRVSGNTIYF.